This entry lists 15 T cell receptor beta chains sequenced from one sample in a study of cytomegalovirus exposure and HLA in healthy donors. 13 Jbeta primers and 60 Vbeta primers were used for the PCR. TCRdb keeps only in-frame clones here, not all; method: immunoSEQ multiplex PCR. In the table there are roughly 160,000 clones, around 85% of which are singletons. The specimen sequenced was PBMCs. The receptor set was obtained from a man between 18 and 35 years old in good health and CMV-seropositive.

The chain combines TRBV30 with TRBJ1-2; 7 bases match TRBD1. With 1 base clipped from V and 1 base from J, the junction kept 12 bases outside the gene matches. Germline V CDR1 and CDR2: GTSNPN, SVGIG (reference sequence). The CDR3 has 17 residues. The CDR3 is CAWSGGTGAVINYGYTF. In DNA form, the CDR3 reads TGTGCCTGGAGTGGGGGAACAGGGGCCGTAATTAACTATGGCTACACCTTC.

This chain uses TRBV5-1 with TRBJ2-3; D might be TRBD1 (6 bases). The CDR3 spans 17 residues. The germline V gene encodes CDR1 SGHRS and CDR2 YFSETQ. The V gene lost 0 bases and the J gene lost 5 bases, with 19 bases spanning the gap. CDR3 in DNA: TGCGCCAGCAGCTTGGTTGAGTTAGGGGGAGTTGTAGATACGCAGTATTTT. This translates into CASSLVELGGVVDTQYF.

The chain links TRBV7-9 to TRBJ2-7, with 8 bases aligning to TRBD1. The germline CDR1 and CDR2 sequences are SEHNR and FQNEAQ (reference sequence). J was trimmed by 3 bases and V by 5 bases; bases with no gene match: 9. This CDR3 contains 15 residues. The CDR3 protein is CASSRTGTGNYEQYF. The CDR3 DNA reads as TGTGCCAGCAGCCGGACCGGGACAGGTAACTACGAGCAGTACTTC.

This rearrangement joins TRBV5-1 to TRBJ1-1; the D gene is possibly TRBD1 (5 bases). Trimming stripped 3 bases from V and 0 bases from J, with 12 bases between. Germline V gene sequence: CDR1 SGHRS, CDR2 YFSETQ. The CDR3 is 15 amino acids. The CDR3: CASSSDMTVNTEAFF. The CDR3 DNA reads as TGCGCCAGCAGCTCGGACATGACAGTGAACACTGAAGCTTTCTTT.

The rearrangement links TRBV6-1 to TRBJ2-7; the match to TRBD1 covers 9 bases. V trimming: 7 bases; J trimming: 5 bases; junction bases outside the gene matches: 6. The CDR3 sequence is 13 residues long. From germline, CDR1 is MNHNS and CDR2 SASEGT. The CDR3 loop reads CASTGTGTHEQYF. In DNA form, the CDR3 reads TGTGCCAGCACCGGGACAGGGACCCACGAGCAGTACTTC.

The chain links TRBV29-1 to TRBJ1-1, with TRBD1 matching over 9 bases. Germline CDR1 reads SQVTM; CDR2 reads ANQGSEA. The junction had 5 bases not matched to a gene; V was cut back by 6 bases and J by 3 bases. The CDR3 is made up of 13 amino acids. In DNA, the CDR3 is TGCAGCGTCGGGACAGGGTACGACACTGAAGCTTTCTTT. Protein sequence: CSVGTGYDTEAFF.

This clone was counted between two and nine times. The chain has TRBV27 and TRBJ2-5, with TRBD2 identical over 12 bases. V shed 5 bases and J 6 bases; nucleotides not matched to a gene: 16. Germline V gene lookup returns CDR1 MNHEY and CDR2 SMNVEV (reference sequence). The length of the CDR3 is 18 residues. The CDR3 sequence: CASSLLAGGPVSSQTQYF. CDR3 bases: TGTGCCAGCAGTCTACTAGCGGGGGGTCCCGTGAGTAGTCAGACCCAGTACTTC.

CDR3 amino acids: CASSILGAGETQYF. The CDR3 coding sequence is TGTGCCAGTAGTATACTTGGGGCAGGAGAGACCCAGTACTTC. This chain connects TRBV19 to TRBJ2-5, with D perhaps TRBD1 (5 bases). CDR1 LNHDA and CDR2 SQIVND come from the germline V gene (reference sequence). The CDR3 totals 14 residues. Trimming stripped 2 bases from V and 4 bases from J, with 11 bases between.

As concerns this clone: The same CDR3 also results from other DNA sequences found in this sample. Here the CDR3 reads CASSPGGGSYNEQFF. The CDR3 DNA is TGTGCCAGCAGCCCGGGGGGGGGTTCCTACAATGAGCAGTTCTTC. The rearrangement joins TRBV9 to TRBJ2-1, with 8 bases identical to TRBD2. The CDR3 covers 15 residues. CDR1 and CDR2 from the germline V gene are SGDLS and YYNGEE. Germline trimming cut 4 bases from V and 1 base from J; bases unmatched to any gene: 4.

The gene calls are TRBV6-1 and TRBJ1-1, with 8 bases identical to TRBD1. Trimming took 6 bases from V and 1 from J; bases not matched to a gene: 7. There are 15 residues in the CDR3. CDR1 and CDR2 from the germline V gene are MNHNS and SASEGT. CDR3 nucleotides: TGTGCCAGCAGGGACAGGGTAGTAGAGAACACTGAAGCTTTCTTT. Translation: CASRDRVVENTEAFF.

The rearrangement uses TRBV9 and TRBJ1-3; no reliable D call. The CDR3 has 15 residues. Trimming shortened V by 4 bases and J by 0 bases, and 11 bases separated the two germline ends. Germline CDR1 reads SGDLS; CDR2 reads YYNGEE. As DNA, the CDR3 is TGTGCCAGCAGCTCAAGCCCCGGCTCTGGAAACACCATATATTTT. Translating gives CASSSSPGSGNTIYF.

V is TRBV11-3 and J is TRBJ1-3; D call uncertain. V was pared by 0 bases and J by 0 bases, with 6 bases between. Looked up from germline, CDR1 is SGHNT and CDR2 is YENEEA. This CDR3 comprises 15 residues. CDR3: CASSLEGNSGNTIYF. The DNA of the CDR3 is TGTGCCAGCAGCTTAGAGGGCAACTCTGGAAACACCATATATTTT.

V and J are TRBV27 and TRBJ2-1; the match to TRBD1 covers 7 bases. Germline loops: CDR1 MNHEY, CDR2 SMNVEV (reference sequence). The CDR3 is made up of 12 amino acids. Trimming at V came to 5 bases and at J to 12 bases, leaving 7 bases not matched to a gene. The DNA for the CDR3 is TGTGCCAGCAGTCCTACAGGGGTCTCGCAGTTCTTC. It yields the protein CASSPTGVSQFF.

V usage is TRBV15 and J usage is TRBJ2-7, with 9 nucleotides matching TRBD1. J was trimmed by 3 bases and V by 1 base; bases with no gene match: 4. The CDR3 totals 15 residues. Germline V gene lookup returns CDR1 LNHNV and CDR2 YYDKDF (reference sequence). The CDR3 DNA follows: TGTGCCACCAGCAGAGGGACAGGGGTTTACTACGAGCAGTACTTC. Amino acid sequence: CATSRGTGVYYEQYF.

The chain combines TRBV11-2 with TRBJ1-6; 7 bases agree with TRBD1. Germline trimming cut 5 bases from V and 9 bases from J; bases unmatched to any gene: 7. The germline gives CDR1 SGHAT, CDR2 FQNNGV. The CDR3 has 14 residues. The CDR3, as DNA: TGTGCCAGCAGCGCCGGGACAGTGACTTCACCCCTCCACTTT. It is translated as CASSAGTVTSPLHF.